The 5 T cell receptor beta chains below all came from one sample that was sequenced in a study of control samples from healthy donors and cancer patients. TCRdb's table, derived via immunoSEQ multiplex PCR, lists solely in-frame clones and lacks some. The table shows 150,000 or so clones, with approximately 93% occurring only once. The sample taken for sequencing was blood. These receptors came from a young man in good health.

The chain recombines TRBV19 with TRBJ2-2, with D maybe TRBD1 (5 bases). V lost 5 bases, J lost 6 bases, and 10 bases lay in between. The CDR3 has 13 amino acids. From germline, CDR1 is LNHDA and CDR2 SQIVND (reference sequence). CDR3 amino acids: CASSLRRAGELFF. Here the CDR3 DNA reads TGTGCCAGTAGTCTTCGCAGGGCCGGGGAGCTGTTTTTT.

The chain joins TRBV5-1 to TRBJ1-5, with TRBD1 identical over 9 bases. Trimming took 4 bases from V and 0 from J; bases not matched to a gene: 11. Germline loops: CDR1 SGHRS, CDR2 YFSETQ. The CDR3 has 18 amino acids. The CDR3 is CASSPETGGGYSNQPQHF. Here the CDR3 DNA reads TGCGCCAGCAGCCCTGAGACAGGGGGTGGTTATAGCAATCAGCCCCAGCATTTT. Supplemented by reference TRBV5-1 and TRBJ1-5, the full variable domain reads KAGVTQTPRYLIKTRGQQVTLSCSPISGHRSVSWYQQTPGQGLQFLFEYFSETQRNKGNFPGRFSGRQFSNSRSEMNVSTLELGDSALYLCASSPETGGGYSNQPQHFGDGTRLSIL.

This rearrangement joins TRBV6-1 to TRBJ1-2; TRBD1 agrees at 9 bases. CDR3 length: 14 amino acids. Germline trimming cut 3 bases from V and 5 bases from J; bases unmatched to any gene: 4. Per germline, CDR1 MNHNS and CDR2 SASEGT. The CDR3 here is CASSDLGQGYGYTF. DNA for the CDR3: TGTGCCAGCAGTGATCTCGGACAGGGGTATGGCTACACCTTC.

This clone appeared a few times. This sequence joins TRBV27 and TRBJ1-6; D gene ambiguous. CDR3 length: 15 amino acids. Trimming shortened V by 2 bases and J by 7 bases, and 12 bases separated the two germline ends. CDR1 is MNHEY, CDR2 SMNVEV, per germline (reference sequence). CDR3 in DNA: TGTGCCAGCAGTTTAGCTGGACCTCAAAATTCACCCCTCCACTTT. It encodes CASSLAGPQNSPLHF.

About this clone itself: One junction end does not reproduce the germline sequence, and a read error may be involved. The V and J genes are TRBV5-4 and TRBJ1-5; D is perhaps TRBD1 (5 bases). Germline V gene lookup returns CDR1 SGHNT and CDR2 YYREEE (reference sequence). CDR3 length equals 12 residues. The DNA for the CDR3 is TGTGTCAGCAGCATGGGGGATCAGCCCCAGCATTTT. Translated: CVSSMGDQPQHF.